The sequence of this TCR beta chain was determined in a study of Graves' ophthalmopathy and Graves' hyperthyroidism. Amplification from RNA transcripts yielded the TCR beta CDR3 regions. First-round RT-PCR relied on HTBI primers, and a second-round multiplex PCR came next. TCRdb itself ran the multiplex PCR reads through MiXCR, one entry per CDR3 protein. Of hundreds of thousands of distinct CDR3 sequences listed, approximately 39% are singletons. CDR3 length: 15 residues. V was shortened by 2 bases and J by 5 bases, with 14 bases between the two germline ends. Germline CDR1 reads KGHDR; CDR2 reads SFDVKD.

This receptor was taken from an adult man with Graves' ophthalmopathy. This rearrangement joins TRBV24-1 to TRBJ2-5; possible D gene TRBD1, 6 bases. The sample comprised peripheral blood. CDR3 protein: CATSDYTGGLETQYF. The CDR3 DNA sequence: TGTGCCACCAGTGATTACACTGGGGGCTTGGAGACCCAGTACTTC.